This entry lists 21 T cell receptor beta chains sequenced from one sample in a study of CD8 T cells in Susac syndrome (dated by TCRdb to the late 2010s). Libraries were constructed by the immunoSEQ multiplex PCR assay. RNA was extracted using the RNeasy kit, and roughly 0.45 to 1 microgram was reverse transcribed with random hexamers. The public reads were run again by TCRdb, first through fastp at Q25 and then through MiXCR, and only productive beta chains were kept. Here each entry gathers all rows of one CDR3 protein and keeps the most common genes and DNA. This sample comprises about 140,000 distinct CDR3 sequences, about 95% of them detected only once. The ten most abundant clones make up roughly 0.14% of the sample. The sample taken for sequencing was CD4+ T cells from PBMCs. These receptors were collected from a human donor with Susac syndrome.

J is TRBJ2-7 and V is TRBV4-1, with D tentatively TRBD2 (7 bases). The germline V gene has CDR1 MGHRA and CDR2 YSYEKL. The CDR3 runs to 19 residues. The V gene lost 0 bases and the J gene lost 4 bases, with 25 bases spanning the gap. CDR3 sequence (DNA): TGCGCCAGCAGCCAAGATACGGAGGGGAAGGGTGGGGGGGCTTACGAGCAGTACTTC. Protein: CASSQDTEGKGGGAYEQYF.

This chain connects TRBV29-1 to TRBJ1-5; D not resolved. Trimming left V 6 bases short and J 6 bases short, with 12 bases between. The V gene's germline CDR1 is SQVTM and CDR2 ANQGSEA. This CDR3 is built from 12 residues. CDR3 sequence (DNA): TGCAGCGTAGCAGGAGGCGGTCAGCCCCAGCATTTT. This encodes CSVAGGGQPQHF.

The chain links TRBV5-5 to TRBJ1-2; no definite D call. The CDR3 runs 14 residues. The V end was cut by 2 bases, the J end by 8 bases, with 16 bases between. Germline loops: CDR1 SGHKS, CDR2 YYEKEE (reference sequence). CDR3 coding DNA: TGTGCCAGCAGCTTTCGGCCCCCTGGGGAAGGCTACACCTTC. Translation: CASSFRPPGEGYTF.

The chain couples TRBV5-1 to TRBJ2-7; D is uncertain. The germline CDR1 and CDR2 sequences are SGHRS and YFSETQ. The CDR3 runs 14 residues. The V gene lost 0 bases and the J gene lost 7 bases, with 14 bases spanning the gap. Here the CDR3 reads CASSLEQSLGEQYF. As DNA, the CDR3 is TGCGCCAGCAGCTTGGAACAGTCCTTGGGAGAGCAGTACTTC.

CDR3 nucleotide sequence: TGTGCCAGCAAGCCCCCTCCGGGGACATACAATGAGCAGTTCTTC. This sequence encodes CASKPPPGTYNEQFF. V and J are TRBV12-3 or TRBV12-4 and TRBJ2-1, with D perhaps matching TRBD1 (6 bases). The V end was cut by 7 bases, the J end by 4 bases, with 17 bases between. The CDR3 runs 15 residues.

The CDR3 is CASSAGQDYEQYF. CDR3 coding DNA: TGTGCCAGCAGTGCGGGCCAAGACTACGAGCAGTACTTC. The V gene is TRBV25-1, the J gene TRBJ2-7, with D unclear. This CDR3 has 13 residues. Between the trimmed V and J ends, which lost 4 bases and 3 bases, there was a span of 10 bases. Germline V CDR1 and CDR2: MGHDK, SYGVNS.

This sequence joins TRBV7-2 and TRBJ2-1, with D uncertain. The CDR3 length is 14 residues. Deletions cut 6 bases from V and 3 bases from J, with 12 bases between. Germline assignment: CDR1 SGHTA and CDR2 FQGNSA. CDR3 amino acids: CASRSFEIYNEQFF. The CDR3 nucleotides are TGTGCCAGCAGATCGTTTGAGATCTACAATGAGCAGTTCTTC.

The chain links TRBV3-1 to TRBJ1-5; D is possibly TRBD1 (5 bases). V lost 2 bases and J lost 7, with 12 bases in between. Germline values: CDR1 LGHDT, CDR2 YNNKEL (reference sequence). The CDR3 spans 14 residues. The CDR3 sequence: CASSQLGADQPQHF. The CDR3 DNA reads as TGTGCCAGCAGCCAATTAGGGGCGGACCAGCCCCAGCATTTT.

The chain carries TRBV29-1 and TRBJ2-7; 8 bases agree with TRBD2. Per the germline V gene, CDR1 is SQVTM and CDR2 is ANQGSEA. The trim removed 6 bases at V and 1 base at J, leaving 14 bases unmatched. The CDR3 loop spans 16 amino acids. This CDR3 is CSVADVGGASSYEQYF. The CDR3 nucleotides are TGCAGCGTGGCTGACGTCGGGGGGGCATCATCCTACGAGCAGTACTTC.

The gene calls are TRBV5-1 and TRBJ2-3; TRBD2 aligns across 9 bases. Unmatched junction bases numbered 7, after V lost 4 bases and J lost 4 bases. The CDR3 loop spans 15 amino acids. Germline CDR1 is SGHRS and CDR2 is YFSETQ. The CDR3, as DNA: TGCGCCAGCAGCGAGAGCGGGAGGAGTCCAGATACGCAGTATTTT. Translation: CASSESGRSPDTQYF. Full variable domain (rest looked up from reference TRBV5-1 and TRBJ2-3): KAGVTQTPRYLIKTRGQQVTLSCSPISGHRSVSWYQQTPGQGLQFLFEYFSETQRNKGNFPGRFSGRQFSNSRSEMNVSTLELGDSALYLCASSESGRSPDTQYFGPGTRLTVL.

This clonotype was detected once. The chain joins TRBV30 to TRBJ1-5, with D uncertain. Trimming pared 2 bases from V and 3 bases from J, leaving 14 bases between. The germline CDR1 and CDR2 sequences are GTSNPN and SVGIG (reference sequence). This CDR3 comprises 15 residues. CDR3 sequence: CAWSSGSSPNQPQHF. The DNA for the CDR3 is TGTGCCTGGAGTAGTGGTTCCTCTCCCAATCAGCCCCAGCATTTT. The variable domain in full, with the rest retrieved from reference TRBV30 and TRBJ1-5, is SQTIHQWPATLVQPVGSPLSLECTVEGTSNPNLYWYRQAAGRGLQLLFYSVGIGQISSEVPQNLSASRPQDRQFILSSKKLLLSDSGFYLCAWSSGSSPNQPQHFGDGTRLSIL.

The chain is built from TRBV5-1 and TRBJ2-6, with D maybe TRBD1 (5 bases). Germline CDR1 is SGHRS and CDR2 is YFSETQ. The CDR3 runs 13 residues. V lost 5 bases and J 2 bases, leaving 5 bases between the germline ends. Here the CDR3 DNA reads TGCGCCAGCAGGGACACTGGGGCCAACGTCCTGACTTTC. This sequence encodes CASRDTGANVLTF.

As DNA, the CDR3 is TGTGCCAGCAGCTCCGGCGGTACGCTTATGAACACTGAAGCTTTCTTT. Amino acids: CASSSGGTLMNTEAFF. The chain links TRBV7-3 to TRBJ1-1; no reliable D call. V was cut by 4 bases and J by 0 bases, with 15 bases left in between. Germline V gives CDR1 SGHTA, CDR2 FQGTGA. The CDR3 extends over 16 amino acids.

This chain joins TRBV4-1 and TRBJ2-3; D is unresolved. The germline V gene encodes CDR1 MGHRA and CDR2 YSYEKL. The CDR3 is made up of 13 amino acids. Trimming removed 0 bases at V and 2 bases at J, with 3 bases between. This CDR3 is CASSQEFTDTQYF. The DNA for the CDR3 is TGCGCCAGCAGCCAAGAGTTCACAGATACGCAGTATTTT.

This chain connects TRBV30 to TRBJ2-7; 11 bases map to TRBD1. Germline assignment: CDR1 GTSNPN and CDR2 SVGIG (reference sequence). The CDR3 spans 15 residues. Unmatched junction bases numbered 4, after V lost 0 bases and J lost 3 bases. The CDR3, as DNA: TGTGCCTGGAGTGTACGGGACAGGGGGATCTACGAGCAGTACTTC. It is translated as CAWSVRDRGIYEQYF.

V and J are TRBV9 and TRBJ1-3; D unresolved. CDR3 length equals 13 residues. Trimming took 0 bases from V and 4 from J, leaving 5 bases between them. The germline gives CDR1 SGDLS, CDR2 YYNGEE. The CDR3 reads CASSVDSGNTIYF. CDR3 bases: TGTGCCAGCAGCGTAGACAGCGGAAACACCATATATTTT.

The genes are TRBV29-1 and TRBJ1-1; D is unclear. The germline V and J ends were trimmed by 5 bases and 1 base, with 8 bases remaining between them. In germline, CDR1 is SQVTM, CDR2 ANQGSEA. The CDR3 runs to 12 residues. CDR3 region: CSVSTENTEAFF. The CDR3 nucleotides read TGCAGCGTTTCCACTGAGAACACTGAAGCTTTCTTT.

V usage is TRBV7-9 and J usage is TRBJ1-2; weak D call: TRBD1 (6 bases). The length of the CDR3 is 16 residues. Trimming took off 5 bases at V and 2 bases at J, with 18 bases between the two ends. The germline gives CDR1 SEHNR, CDR2 FQNEAQ (reference sequence). The CDR3 DNA follows: TGTGCCAGCAGCCAGACGGGAACGGGACACAACTATGGCTACACCTTC. This sequence encodes CASSQTGTGHNYGYTF.

V gene TRBV4-1 combines with J gene TRBJ1-2; perhaps TRBD1 as D (5 bases). CDR3 length: 14 residues. V lost 5 bases and J lost 4, with 14 bases in between. From germline, CDR1 is MGHRA and CDR2 YSYEKL. The CDR3 loop reads CASSLPGRRYGYTF. The DNA of the CDR3 is TGCGCCAGCAGCTTACCGGGACGACGCTATGGCTACACCTTC.

The rearrangement joins TRBV24-1 to TRBJ2-3, with D possibly being TRBD1 or TRBD2 (5 bases each). The CDR3 has 13 amino acids. The germline V gene encodes CDR1 KGHDR and CDR2 SFDVKD. Trimming removed 5 bases at V and 3 bases at J, with 8 bases between. The CDR3 region has the DNA TGTGCCACCAGTGTCGAGGGGACAGATACGCAGTATTTT. It translates to CATSVEGTDTQYF.

The chain couples TRBV3-1 to TRBJ1-2; TRBD1 agrees at 9 bases. The CDR3 runs 15 residues. Germline V lookup: CDR1 LGHDT, CDR2 YNNKEL (reference sequence). V trimming: 1 base; J trimming: 2 bases; junction bases outside the gene matches: 2. CDR3 coding DNA: TGTGCCAGCAGCCAAGCGGGACAGGGCAACTATGGCTACACCTTC. It encodes CASSQAGQGNYGYTF.